The clone carrying this T cell receptor (beta chain) was counted ten times or more. The data are from a study of Graves' ophthalmopathy and Graves' hyperthyroidism. Study-level information: Hyperthyroidism was considered stable when no ophthalmopathy appeared within 18 months of follow-up.

Included hyperthyroidism patients were aged 18 to 65 and newly diagnosed (under 2 months' duration). The diagnostic workup employed clinical symptoms, serum thyroxine, TRAb, thyroid ultrasound and orbital computed tomography. Scientists amplified the TCR beta CDR3 regions from RNA transcripts. RT-PCR in the first round used HTBI primers; a second-round multiplex PCR followed. TCRdb fed the multiplex PCR reads into MiXCR, producing one record per CDR3 protein. The table has about 600,000 distinct CDR3 sequences, 39% seen once. This receptor was obtained from an adult man with Graves' hyperthyroidism. Input material: peripheral blood or thyroid tissue (not recorded which).

Here the CDR3 DNA reads TGTGCCACCAGTGATTGGGGACTAGCGGGAGAAGAGACCCAGTACTTC. This codes for CATSDWGLAGEETQYF. The chain has TRBV24-1 and TRBJ2-5; TRBD2 agrees at 14 bases. This CDR3 has 16 amino acids. CDR1 is KGHDR, CDR2 SFDVKD, per germline. The V segment lost 2 bases and the J segment 3 bases; nucleotides outside the gene matches: 1.